What follows are 24 T cell receptor beta chains derived from one specimen sequenced in a study of CD4+ T cells in melanoma. The table came from immunoSEQ multiplex PCR; TCRdb's copy has only in-frame clones and leaves some out. In the table there are 140,000 or so clones, approximately 91% of which are singletons. The receptors originated from a human donor with melanoma.

The chain employs TRBV7-9 and TRBJ2-1, with TRBD1 matching over 7 bases. Germline trimming cut 1 base from V and 0 bases from J; bases unmatched to any gene: 3. The germline V gene has CDR1 SEHNR and CDR2 FQNEAQ (reference sequence). There are 16 residues in the CDR3. CDR3 sequence reads: CASSLGAGGSYNEQFF. The CDR3 region has the DNA TGTGCCAGCAGCTTAGGGGCAGGGGGCTCCTACAATGAGCAGTTCTTC.

The rearrangement links TRBV29-1 to TRBJ2-7, with TRBD1 as a possible D gene (6 bases). The CDR3 has 13 residues. The V gene's germline CDR1 is SQVTM and CDR2 ANQGSEA. V was trimmed by 1 base and J by 6 bases, leaving 13 bases between them. CDR3 in DNA: TGCAGCGTTGAAGTAACAGGGTCGGGCGAGCAGTACTTC. Its protein product is CSVEVTGSGEQYF.

The V call is TRBV11-2, the J call TRBJ1-6; 7 bases map to TRBD1. Germline CDR1 SGHAT, CDR2 FQNNGV. CDR3 length: 18 residues. With 1 base clipped from V and 5 bases from J, the junction kept 11 bases outside the gene matches. The CDR3 region has the DNA TGTGCCAGCAGCTTAGTGGTTCAGATAGGGACAGATAATTCACCCCTCCACTTT. Translation: CASSLVVQIGTDNSPLHF.

The chain employs TRBV5-1 and TRBJ2-2, with TRBD1 matching over 7 bases. The CDR3 consists of 16 residues. In germline, CDR1 is SGHRS, CDR2 YFSETQ. The V gene end was trimmed by 2 bases and the J gene end by 2 bases; junction bases not matched to a gene: 6. CDR3 sequence (DNA): TGCGCCAGCAGCTTCCAGGGGGTGAAAAACACCGGGGAGCTGTTTTTT. Its translation: CASSFQGVKNTGELFF.

This clone has a single count. The genes are TRBV1 and TRBJ1-2; the table gives TRBD1 as D, unverified against the DNA. TRBV1 is noted as a pseudogene. CDR3 length: 13 amino acids. CDR3 coding DNA: TGCACCAGCAGCCAAGGACAGAACTATGGCTACACCTTC. This sequence encodes CTSSQGQNYGYTF.

This clone has more than one count but fewer than ten. The chain links TRBV10-3 to TRBJ1-4; TRBD1 matches at 7 bases. CDR1 ENHRY and CDR2 SYGVKD come from the germline V gene. The CDR3 spans 15 residues. The V segment lost 0 bases and the J segment 7 bases; nucleotides outside the gene matches: 5. The CDR3 loop reads CAISESTGRPEKLFF. The CDR3 DNA is TGTGCCATCAGTGAGTCGACAGGGCGGCCTGAAAAACTGTTTTTT.

Only a few counts were recorded for this clone. The chain carries TRBV6-1 and TRBJ2-5; the D gene is possibly TRBD2 (6 bases). The CDR3 has 11 residues. V shed 3 bases and J shed 7 bases, with 6 bases lying between them. Germline V gene sequence: CDR1 MNHNS, CDR2 SASEGT. CDR3 residues: CASSEGGTQYF. In DNA form, the CDR3 reads TGTGCCAGCAGTGAGGGGGGGACCCAGTACTTC.

V gene TRBV19 combines with J gene TRBJ2-3; TRBD1 is a possible D gene (5 bases). Trimming cost V 5 bases and J 0 bases, with 9 bases left between them. The CDR3 covers 14 residues. Germline values: CDR1 LNHDA, CDR2 SQIVND (reference sequence). The CDR3 loop is CASSVPGSTDTQYF. CDR3 DNA: TGTGCCAGTAGTGTCCCAGGGAGCACAGATACGCAGTATTTT.

The chain combines TRBV5-6 with TRBJ1-2, with D maybe TRBD1 (6 bases). The CDR3 runs 15 residues. V shed 1 base and J shed 2 bases, with 12 bases lying between them. The germline CDR1 and CDR2 sequences are SGHDT and YYEEEE. DNA for the CDR3: TGTGCCAGCAGCTTGCCGCGGCAGGGGAACTATGGCTACACCTTC. Amino acid sequence: CASSLPRQGNYGYTF. The variable domain in full, with the rest retrieved from reference TRBV5-6 and TRBJ1-2, is DAGVTQSPTHLIKTRGQQVTLRCSPKSGHDTVSWYQQALGQGPQFIFQYYEEEERQRGNFPDRFSGHQFPNYSSELNVNALLLGDSALYLCASSLPRQGNYGYTFGSGTRLTVV.

Only one count was recorded for this clone. The chain recombines TRBV27 with TRBJ1-5; D ambiguous. Germline V gives CDR1 MNHEY, CDR2 SMNVEV (reference sequence). V lost 5 bases, J lost 5 bases, and 13 bases lay in between. This CDR3 has 14 residues. The CDR3 protein is CASSPRGIDQPQHF. CDR3 coding DNA: TGTGCCAGCAGTCCCCGGGGTATAGATCAGCCCCAGCATTTT.

This clone was found once. The gene calls are TRBV15 and TRBJ2-5; 10 bases align to TRBD2. CDR1 and CDR2 from the germline V gene are LNHNV and YYDKDF (reference sequence). Losses at the gene ends were 6 bases for V and 0 bases for J; bases not matched to a gene: 10. CDR3 length: 17 residues. The CDR3 DNA sequence: TGTGCCACCAGGAGTGGGGCTAGCGGGGGACACCAAGAGACCCAGTACTTC. Residues: CATRSGASGGHQETQYF.

The rearrangement joins TRBV7-2 to TRBJ2-5; TRBD2 matches at 7 bases. CDR1 and CDR2 (germline): SGHTA, FQGNSA. The J segment lost 2 bases and the V segment lost 5 bases, leaving 5 bases of the junction unmatched. CDR3 length: 14 residues. CDR3 DNA sequence: TGTGCCAGCAGCAGGGCTAGCGGACAAGAGACCCAGTACTTC. Protein product: CASSRASGQETQYF.

The chain joins TRBV6-4 to TRBJ1-6; no reliable D call. Trimming removed 5 bases from V and 7 bases from J, with 9 bases in between. The CDR3 loop spans 13 amino acids. CDR1 is MRHNA and CDR2 is SNTAGT in the germline V gene. The CDR3 region has the DNA TGTGCCAGCAGTATAGGGCGGAATTCACCCCTCCACTTT. It is translated as CASSIGRNSPLHF.

The rearrangement uses TRBV6-5 and TRBJ1-6, with D perhaps matching TRBD1 (5 bases). The V end lost 5 bases, the J end lost 14 bases, and 16 bases lay between the germline ends. Germline V lookup: CDR1 MNHEY, CDR2 SVGAGI. The CDR3 spans 13 residues. The CDR3 DNA reads TGTGCCAGCAGTCCTAGACAGAGGGCGACCCTCCACTTT. The encoded protein is CASSPRQRATLHF.

The chain couples TRBV15 to TRBJ2-3, with D perhaps being TRBD1 or TRBD2 (5 bases each). CDR3 size: 15 residues. Germline V gene lookup returns CDR1 LNHNV and CDR2 YYDKDF (reference sequence). Between the trimmed V and J ends, which lost 0 bases and 9 bases, there was a span of 16 bases. In nucleotides, the CDR3 is TGTGCCACCAGCAGAGACGGCTCGCCCGGGGCGACGCAGTATTTT. Its protein product is CATSRDGSPGATQYF.

This chain joins TRBV6-4 and TRBJ1-6, with a tentative D call TRBD1 (5 bases). CDR3 length: 13 amino acids. Trimming cost V 0 bases and J 14 bases, with 11 bases left between them. Germline-derived CDR1 and CDR2 are MRHNA and SNTAGT. The CDR3: CASSDSPGSTLHF. DNA for the CDR3: TGTGCCAGCAGTGACTCGCCAGGGTCCACCCTCCACTTT.

The V gene is TRBV6-4, the J gene TRBJ2-1; D not certain. Germline-derived CDR1 and CDR2 are MRHNA and SNTAGT. The CDR3 runs 13 residues. The V and J ends lost 8 bases and 0 bases respectively, with 8 bases between them. The CDR3, as DNA: TGTGCCAGCTCAAGAAGCTCCTACAATGAGCAGTTCTTC. Translated: CASSRSSYNEQFF.

This clone showed up just once. The chain has TRBV2 and TRBJ1-2, with D possibly being TRBD1 (5 bases). This CDR3 contains 12 residues. Trimming took off 6 bases at V and 8 bases at J, with 13 bases between the two ends. Germline V gene lookup returns CDR1 SNHLY and CDR2 FYNNEI. The CDR3 coding sequence is TGTGCCAGCAGGCCCGGGGGGGAGGGCTACACCTTC. Protein product: CASRPGGEGYTF.

The chain joins TRBV4-2 to TRBJ1-4, with a weak D call TRBD1 (5 bases). Germline values: CDR1 LGHNA, CDR2 YNFKEQ. CDR3 size: 15 residues. Trimming left V 4 bases short and J 8 bases short, with 17 bases between. In nucleotides, the CDR3 is TGTGCCAGCAGCCGAGCGGGGGACGGAGAAGAAAAACTGTTTTTT. This encodes CASSRAGDGEEKLFF.

This chain connects TRBV5-1 to TRBJ2-5; D call uncertain. The length of the CDR3 is 13 residues. The germline gives CDR1 SGHRS, CDR2 YFSETQ. Trimming shortened V by 4 bases and J by 4 bases, and 11 bases separated the two germline ends. CDR3 nucleotide sequence: TGCGCCAGCAGCACTCGGCTAGGAGAGACCCAGTACTTC. Its protein product is CASSTRLGETQYF.

The rearrangement uses TRBV29-1 and TRBJ2-5; D may be TRBD2 (6 bases). The germline V and J ends were trimmed by 6 bases and 2 bases, with 10 bases remaining between them. CDR1 is SQVTM and CDR2 is ANQGSEA in the germline V gene. This CDR3 has 12 residues. In DNA form, the CDR3 reads TGCAGCGTGACGGGACTTCAAGAGACCCAGTACTTC. Amino acids: CSVTGLQETQYF.

The V gene is TRBV12-5, the J gene TRBJ2-7; a weak D match, TRBD1 (6 bases). Trimming removed 5 bases at V and 5 bases at J, with 16 bases between. Germline CDR1 LGHNT, CDR2 FRNRAP. CDR3 size: 14 residues. CDR3 residues: CASGPFGGRNEQYF. Written as DNA, the CDR3 is TGTGCTAGTGGTCCCTTTGGGGGCCGCAACGAGCAGTACTTC.

V gene TRBV27 combines with J gene TRBJ1-1; 10 bases are a match to TRBD1. The V and J ends lost 6 bases and 6 bases, in that order; junction bases with no gene match: 7. The CDR3 loop spans 14 amino acids. Germline-derived CDR1 and CDR2 are MNHEY and SMNVEV (reference sequence). Here the CDR3 reads CASRLTGGDPEAFF. The CDR3 DNA reads TGTGCCAGCAGGTTGACAGGGGGCGACCCTGAAGCTTTCTTT.

CDR3 in amino acids: CASSQGSPLSTDTQYF. CDR3 in DNA: TGTGCCAGCAGCCAAGGCAGTCCCCTGAGCACAGATACGCAGTATTTT. The V call is TRBV7-6, the J call TRBJ2-3; D call uncertain. The germline gives CDR1 SGHVS, CDR2 FNYEAQ. The CDR3 runs 16 residues. Trimming cost V 5 bases and J 0 bases, with 15 bases left between them.